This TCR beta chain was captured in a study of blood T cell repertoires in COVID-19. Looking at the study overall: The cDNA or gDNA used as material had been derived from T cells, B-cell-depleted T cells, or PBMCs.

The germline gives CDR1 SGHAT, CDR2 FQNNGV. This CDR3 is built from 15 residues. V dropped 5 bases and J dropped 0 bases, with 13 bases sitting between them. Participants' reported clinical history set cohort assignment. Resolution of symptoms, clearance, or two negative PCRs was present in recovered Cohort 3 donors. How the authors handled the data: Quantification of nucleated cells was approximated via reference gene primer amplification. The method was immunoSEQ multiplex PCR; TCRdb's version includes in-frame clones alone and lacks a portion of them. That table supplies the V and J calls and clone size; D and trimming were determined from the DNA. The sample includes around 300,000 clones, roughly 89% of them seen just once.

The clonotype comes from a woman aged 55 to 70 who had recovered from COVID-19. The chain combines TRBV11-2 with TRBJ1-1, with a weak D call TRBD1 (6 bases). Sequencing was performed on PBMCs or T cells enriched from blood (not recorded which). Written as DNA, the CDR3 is TGTGCCAGCAGCCTACGGGACATTATGAACACTGAAGCTTTCTTT. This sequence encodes CASSLRDIMNTEAFF.